These 15 T cell receptor beta chains were sequenced from one sample in a study of cytomegalovirus exposure and HLA in healthy donors. With 60 Vbeta and 13 Jbeta primers, the PCR was carried out. Libraries were prepared by immunoSEQ multiplex PCR; TCRdb keeps only in-frame clonotypes and omits some of them. Among 59,000 or so clones listed, 85% were seen once. Sequencing used PBMCs. The receptors were sampled from a female donor in good health and CMV-seronegative.

This sequence joins TRBV25-1 and TRBJ2-5; weak D call: TRBD2 (5 bases). The better agreement between TRBJ2-7 and the DNA end casts doubt on the J call. Looked up from germline, CDR1 is MGHDK and CDR2 is SYGVNS. CDR3 length equals 15 residues. The DNA for the CDR3 is TGTGCCAGCGCCTCAACGGGGTTTAAAGGCTACGAGCAGTACTTC. This sequence encodes CASASTGFKGYEQYF.

With regard to this clone: Other DNA sequences from this sample encode an identical CDR3 as well. The V gene is TRBV7-2, the J gene TRBJ1-1; no firm D call. V shed 4 bases and J shed 4 bases, with 16 bases lying between them. The CDR3 loop spans 15 amino acids. Germline lookup yields CDR1 SGHTA and CDR2 FQGNSA. As DNA, the CDR3 is TGTGCCAGCAGCTACAGTCAGGTCATATCCACTGAAGCTTTCTTT. It encodes CASSYSQVISTEAFF.

The CDR3 DNA reads as TGTGCCAGCAGCAACAGTAACTTAGCGGGAGAGGAGCAGTTCTTC. Residues: CASSNSNLAGEEQFF. The V gene is TRBV5-8, the J gene TRBJ2-1, with TRBD2 identical over 9 bases. Germline CDR1 SGHTS, CDR2 YDEGEE. The J segment lost 10 bases and the V segment lost 4 bases, leaving 12 bases of the junction unmatched. The CDR3 sequence is 15 residues long. Based on the CDR3 plus reference TRBV5-8 and TRBJ2-1, the full variable domain is EAGVTQSPTHLIKTRGQQATLRCSPISGHTSVYWYQQALGLGLQFLLWYDEGEERNRGNFPPRFSGRQFPNYSSELNVNALELEDSALYLCASSNSNLAGEEQFFGPGTRLTVL.

This clone appeared once. The rearrangement links TRBV2 to TRBJ2-1; TRBD1 is a possible D gene (5 bases). V was shortened by 5 bases and J by 2 bases, with 19 bases between the two germline ends. In germline, CDR1 is SNHLY, CDR2 FYNNEI. CDR3 length equals 17 residues. The CDR3 sequence is CASSRSGIRQPYNEQFF. CDR3 nucleotides: TGTGCCAGCAGTCGATCAGGGATACGGCAGCCCTACAATGAGCAGTTCTTC. The entire variable domain, with the rest obtained from reference TRBV2 and TRBJ2-1, is as follows: EPEVTQTPSHQVTQMGQEVILRCVPISNHLYFYWYRQILGQKVEFLVSFYNNEISEKSEIFDDQFSVERPDGSNFTLKIRSTKLEDSAMYFCASSRSGIRQPYNEQFFGPGTRLTVL.

V and J are TRBV6-5 and TRBJ1-1, with no clear D. This CDR3 region has 16 residues. Germline V gene data show CDR1 as MNHEY and CDR2 as SVGAGI. V was cut by 2 bases and J by 1 base, with 14 bases left in between. The chain's CDR3 is CASSYERASGNTEAFF. Here the CDR3 DNA reads TGTGCCAGCAGTTACGAGAGGGCCTCGGGGAACACTGAAGCTTTCTTT.

V usage is TRBV28 and J usage is TRBJ1-2, with TRBD1 matching over 7 bases. Losses at the gene ends were 5 bases for V and 6 bases for J; bases not matched to a gene: 9. Germline V gene lookup returns CDR1 MDHEN and CDR2 SYDVKM. This CDR3 has 14 residues. The CDR3 coding sequence is TGTGCCAGCAGTCCTCACCGGGACAGTCATGGCTACACCTTC. Its protein product is CASSPHRDSHGYTF.

This chain joins TRBV7-9 and TRBJ2-4, with 11 bases aligning to TRBD2. Trimming took 5 bases from V and 4 from J; bases not matched to a gene: 10. Germline V CDR1 and CDR2: SEHNR, FQNEAQ (reference sequence). CDR3 length: 17 amino acids. The CDR3 nucleotides are TGTGCCAGCAGCACCGGGCTAGCGGGGGGTACTAAAAACATTCAGTACTTC. Translation: CASSTGLAGGTKNIQYF.

The chain is built from TRBV7-2 and TRBJ2-1; 12 bases align to TRBD1. The germline V gene has CDR1 SGHTA and CDR2 FQGNSA. Trimming cost V 2 bases and J 7 bases; bases outside gene matches: 15. The CDR3 covers 19 residues. This CDR3 reads CASSLRSTTGTGGLNEQFF. The CDR3 nucleotides read TGTGCCAGCAGCTTACGAAGCACTACCGGGACAGGGGGCTTGAATGAGCAGTTCTTC.

This chain uses TRBV11-2 with TRBJ1-2, with TRBD1 matching over 9 bases. Germline assignment: CDR1 SGHAT and CDR2 FQNNGV. J lost 5 bases, V lost 1 base, and 11 bases had no gene match. The CDR3 is 17 amino acids. The CDR3 spells CASSLGLQGASGYGYTF. Written as DNA, the CDR3 is TGTGCCAGCAGCTTAGGTCTACAGGGGGCGTCTGGGTATGGCTACACCTTC.

J is TRBJ2-2 and V is TRBV7-2; 8 bases are shared with TRBD1. This CDR3 contains 13 residues. V dropped 6 bases and J dropped 6; count of bases not matched to a gene: 3. The V gene's germline CDR1 is SGHTA and CDR2 FQGNSA. The CDR3 DNA sequence: TGTGCCAGCAGATCAGGGGGCCCCGGGGAGCTGTTTTTT. Its translation: CASRSGGPGELFF.

By sample fraction, this clone is medium-sized. This chain connects TRBV5-6 to TRBJ2-7; tentatively, D is TRBD1 (7 bases). Germline lookup yields CDR1 SGHDT and CDR2 YYEEEE. V shed 1 base and J shed 9 bases, with 17 bases lying between them. The CDR3 spans 14 residues. CDR3 nucleotide sequence: TGTGCCAGCAGCTTGCAAGGGGGCGGGAATGCGCAGTACTTC. It yields the protein CASSLQGGGNAQYF.

The genes are TRBV5-5 and TRBJ2-7; 9 bases match TRBD2. V dropped 0 bases and J dropped 1; count of bases not matched to a gene: 5. The CDR3 runs 16 residues. Per the germline V gene, CDR1 is SGHKS and CDR2 is YYEKEE (reference sequence). CDR3 protein: CASSLDLAGASYEQYF. As DNA, the CDR3 is TGTGCCAGCAGCTTGGATTTAGCGGGGGCTTCCTACGAGCAGTACTTC.

Details on this clone: At one of its ends the junction is not consistent with the germline gene, which may arise from a read error. The chain has TRBV7-7 and TRBJ2-5; 7 nucleotides align to TRBD2. The CDR3 consists of 15 residues. Per germline, CDR1 SSHAT and CDR2 FNYEAQ (reference sequence). CDR3 bases: TGTGCTAGCAGCTCCTTCGTGGGGGGGCAAGAGACCCAGTACTTC. This gives the protein CASSSFVGGQETQYF.

The V gene is TRBV11-2, the J gene TRBJ2-3; D is unclear. CDR3 length: 13 amino acids. The V end was cut by 1 base, the J end by 6 bases, with 8 bases between. Per the germline V gene, CDR1 is SGHAT and CDR2 is FQNNGV. The CDR3 loop is CASSLAVLDTQYF. In DNA form, the CDR3 reads TGTGCCAGCAGCTTAGCTGTTTTGGATACGCAGTATTTT.

The chain employs TRBV7-2 and TRBJ2-4, with 7 positions matching TRBD1. CDR3 length: 15 residues. The V gene end was trimmed by 5 bases and the J gene end by 2 bases; junction bases not matched to a gene: 6. The germline V gene has CDR1 SGHTA and CDR2 FQGNSA. This chain's CDR3 is CASSADRVSKNIQYF. The CDR3 coding sequence is TGTGCCAGCAGCGCCGACAGGGTTTCCAAAAACATTCAGTACTTC.